The entry below gives a single T cell receptor (beta chain) sequence along with its context. Its antigen remains undetermined. Base qualities are not recorded, but no much larger clone differs from it by a single base. Library creation used the immunoSEQ multiplex PCR assay. For most patients, genomic DNA was isolated using the Qiagen DNeasy Blood and Tissue Kit and was shipped frozen to Adaptive Biotechnologies for TCR sequencing. For most patients, genomic DNA was subjected to high-throughput TCR-beta CDR3 sequencing by Adaptive Biotechnologies. Per the authors' processing: Adaptive's ImmunoSEQ software was the source of the TCR sequencing data for 15 to 20 patients, while a few other patients were processed with MiXCR and VDJtools. CD4 versus CD8 sorting errors were corrected by removing sequences found in both subsets at a frequency ratio below 5:1. CDR3 nucleotide sequences shared between donor and recipient were removed because the origin of such sequences could not be assigned. To count as alloreactive, a clone needed at least 2-fold expansion over unstimulated cells and a minimum CFSE-low frequency of 0.002% (template counts) or 0.001% (read counts). Clones detected in sequenced pre-transplant spleen, lymph node, or MLR CFSE-low populations of the donor or recipient were defined as mappable. Cumulative frequency of alloreactive clones was calculated as a percentage of all sequences weighted by copy number. TCRdb took over this immuneACCESS table, retaining in-frame rearrangements with V and J assigned. Such tables are incomplete; in checked studies, under half of the missing clones stem from an unresolved V gene, and the remainder is unexplained. That table supplies the V and J calls and clone size; D and trimming were determined from the DNA. For this sample there are 35,000 to 50,000 clones; about 95% appear just once. The ten top clones hold less than 0.25% of the sample.

This entry is derived from a study of graft-versus-host responses after intestinal transplantation (dated by TCRdb to the early 2020s). With regard to the full study: Multivisceral, liver-intestinal, or isolated intestinal transplants were received by the recipients. After intestinal transplantation, graft-versus-host and host-versus-graft alloreactive T cell clones were followed in the graft, circulation and bone marrow using bulk TCR-beta CDR3 sequencing. To identify alloreactive clones, pre-transplant mixed lymphocyte reaction products were sequenced and compared with unstimulated pre-transplant donor and recipient T cells. The cohort enrolled 24 intestinal transplant recipients including one retransplant, and a few patients lacking pretransplant specimens were excluded. Donor T cell macrochimerism was defined as a peak of at least 4% donor T cells among recipient peripheral blood mononuclear cells. Samples from three later patients were sequenced in-house on an Illumina MiSeq with MiXCR processing rather than by the commercial service. Every recipient was given anti-thymocyte globulin induction, then maintenance tacrolimus and steroids for about 3 years. Study-wide conclusions, independent of this receptor: The conclusions were limited by the relatively low number and heterogeneity of the intestinal transplant patients. Patients with donor T cell macrochimerism had high GvH to HvG T cell clonal ratios in their allografts. GvH clones were found in recipient bone marrow, and some of the GvH clones appeared earlier in ileal mucosa or blood, which is consistent with an intestinal mucosal origin. Early after transplant, declines in HvG clones were associated with peak levels of circulating GvH clones.

The germline V gene gives CDR1 as SGHRS and CDR2 as YFSETQ. The germline V end is reduced by 4 bases and the J end by 10 bases; junction bases left unmatched: 6. Measured from the cysteine to the phenylalanine, the CDR3 is 14 residues long. Here the CDR3 DNA is all that survives: 42 bases in frame from base 1. The time point label, read with the paper, signifies: cells obtained before transplantation from donor or recipient. CD3+CD4+ and CD3+CD8+ populations were FACS-sorted from unstimulated pre-transplant donor and recipient cells taken from spleen or lymph nodes. Sequencing used unstimulated CD8+ T cells sorted from spleen or lymph node cells, obtained before transplant. This clonotype originated in a human donor who was the organ donor for an intestinal transplant. The chain employs TRBV5-1 and TRBJ2-3; 13 central bases correspond to TRBD2. The CDR3 corresponds to CASSPGTSGDPQYF. In nucleotide form, the sequence is TGCGCCAGCAGCCCCGGGACTAGCGGGGATCCGCAGTATTTT. Joined to the reference TRBV5-1 and TRBJ2-3 proteins, this CDR3 gives the full variable domain: KAGVTQTPRYLIKTRGQQVTLSCSPISGHRSVSWYQQTPGQGLQFLFEYFSETQRNKGNFPGRFSGRQFSNSRSEMNVSTLELGDSALYLCASSPGTSGDPQYFGPGTRLTVL.